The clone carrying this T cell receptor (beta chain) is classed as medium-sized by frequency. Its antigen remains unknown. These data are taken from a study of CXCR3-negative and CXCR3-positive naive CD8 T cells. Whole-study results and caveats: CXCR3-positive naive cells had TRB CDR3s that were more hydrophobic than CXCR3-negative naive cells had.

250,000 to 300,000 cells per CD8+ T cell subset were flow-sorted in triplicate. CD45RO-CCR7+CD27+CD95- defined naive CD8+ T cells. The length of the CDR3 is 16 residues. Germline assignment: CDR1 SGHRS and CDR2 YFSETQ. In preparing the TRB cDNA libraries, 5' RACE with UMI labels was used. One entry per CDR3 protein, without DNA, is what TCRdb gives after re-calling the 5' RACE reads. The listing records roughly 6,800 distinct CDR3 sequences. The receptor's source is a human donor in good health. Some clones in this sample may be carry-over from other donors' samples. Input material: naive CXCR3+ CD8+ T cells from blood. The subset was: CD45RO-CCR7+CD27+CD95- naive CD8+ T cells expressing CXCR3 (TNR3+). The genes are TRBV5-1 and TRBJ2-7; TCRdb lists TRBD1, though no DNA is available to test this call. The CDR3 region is CASSLVGTGAAYEQYF.